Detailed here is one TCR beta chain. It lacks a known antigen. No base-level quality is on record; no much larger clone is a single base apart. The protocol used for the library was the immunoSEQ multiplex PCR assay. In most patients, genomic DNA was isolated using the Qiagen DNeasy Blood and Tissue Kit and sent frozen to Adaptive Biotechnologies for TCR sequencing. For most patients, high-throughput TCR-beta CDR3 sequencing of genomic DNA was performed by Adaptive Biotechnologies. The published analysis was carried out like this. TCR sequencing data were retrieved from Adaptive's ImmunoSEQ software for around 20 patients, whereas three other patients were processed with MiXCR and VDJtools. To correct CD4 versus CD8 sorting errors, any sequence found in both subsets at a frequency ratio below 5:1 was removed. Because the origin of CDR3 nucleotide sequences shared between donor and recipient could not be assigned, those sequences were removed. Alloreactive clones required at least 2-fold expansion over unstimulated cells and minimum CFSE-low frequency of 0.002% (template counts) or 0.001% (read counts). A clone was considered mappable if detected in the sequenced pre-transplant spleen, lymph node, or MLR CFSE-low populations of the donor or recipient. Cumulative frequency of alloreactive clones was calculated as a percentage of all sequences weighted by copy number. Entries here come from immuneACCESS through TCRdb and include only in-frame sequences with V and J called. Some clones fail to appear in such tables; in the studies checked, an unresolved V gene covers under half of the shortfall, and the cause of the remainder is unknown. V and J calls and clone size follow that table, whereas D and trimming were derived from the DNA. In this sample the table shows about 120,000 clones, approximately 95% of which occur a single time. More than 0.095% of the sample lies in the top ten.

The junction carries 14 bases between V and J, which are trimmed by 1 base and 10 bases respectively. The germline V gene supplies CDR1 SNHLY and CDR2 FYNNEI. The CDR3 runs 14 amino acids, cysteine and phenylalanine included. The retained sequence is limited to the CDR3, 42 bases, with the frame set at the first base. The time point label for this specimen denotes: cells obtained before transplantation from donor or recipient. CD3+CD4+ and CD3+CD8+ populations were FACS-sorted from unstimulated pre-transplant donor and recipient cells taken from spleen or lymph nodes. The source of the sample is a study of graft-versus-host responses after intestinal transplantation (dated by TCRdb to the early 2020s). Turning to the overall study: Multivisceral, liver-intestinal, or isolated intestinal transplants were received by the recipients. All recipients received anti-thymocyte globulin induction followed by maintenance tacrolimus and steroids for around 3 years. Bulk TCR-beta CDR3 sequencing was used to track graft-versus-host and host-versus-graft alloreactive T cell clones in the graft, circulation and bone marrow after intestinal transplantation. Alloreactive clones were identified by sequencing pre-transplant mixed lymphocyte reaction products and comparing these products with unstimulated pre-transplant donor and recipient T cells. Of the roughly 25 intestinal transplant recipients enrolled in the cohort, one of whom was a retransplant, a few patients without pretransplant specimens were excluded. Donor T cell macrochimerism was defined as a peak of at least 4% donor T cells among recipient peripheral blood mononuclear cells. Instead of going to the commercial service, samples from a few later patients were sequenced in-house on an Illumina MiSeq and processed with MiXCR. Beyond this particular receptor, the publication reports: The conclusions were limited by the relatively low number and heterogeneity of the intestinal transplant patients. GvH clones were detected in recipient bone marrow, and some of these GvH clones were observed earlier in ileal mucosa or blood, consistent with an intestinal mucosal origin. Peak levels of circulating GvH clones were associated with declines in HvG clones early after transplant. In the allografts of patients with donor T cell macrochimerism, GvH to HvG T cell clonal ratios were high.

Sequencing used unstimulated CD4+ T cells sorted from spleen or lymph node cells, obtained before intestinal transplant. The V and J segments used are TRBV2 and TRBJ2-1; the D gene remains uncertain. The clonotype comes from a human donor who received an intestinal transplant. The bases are TGTGCCAGCAGTGAAGTGATCTTACAATGGGAGCAGTTCTTC. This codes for CASSEVILQWEQFF.